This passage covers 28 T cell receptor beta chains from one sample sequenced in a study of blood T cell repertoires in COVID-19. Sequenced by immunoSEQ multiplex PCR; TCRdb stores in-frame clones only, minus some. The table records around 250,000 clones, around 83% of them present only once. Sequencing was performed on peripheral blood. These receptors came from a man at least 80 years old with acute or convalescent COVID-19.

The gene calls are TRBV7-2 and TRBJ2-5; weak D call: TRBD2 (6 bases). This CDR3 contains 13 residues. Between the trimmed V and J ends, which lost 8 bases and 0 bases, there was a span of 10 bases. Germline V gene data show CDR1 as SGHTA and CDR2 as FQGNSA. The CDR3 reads CASGGKYQETQYF. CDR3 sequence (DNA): TGTGCCAGCGGGGGGAAGTACCAAGAGACCCAGTACTTC.

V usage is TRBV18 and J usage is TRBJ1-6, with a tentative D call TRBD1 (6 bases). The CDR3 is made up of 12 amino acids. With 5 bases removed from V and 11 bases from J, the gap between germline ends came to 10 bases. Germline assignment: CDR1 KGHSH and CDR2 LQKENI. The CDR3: CASSRTETPLHF. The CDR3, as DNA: TGTGCCAGCTCAAGGACAGAAACACCCCTCCACTTT. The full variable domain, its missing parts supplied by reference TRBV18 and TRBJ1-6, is NAGVMQNPRHLVRRRGQEARLRCSPMKGHSHVYWYRQLPEEGLKFMVYLQKENIIDESGMPKERFSAEFPKEGPSILRIQQVVRGDSAAYFCASSRTETPLHFGNGTRLTVT.

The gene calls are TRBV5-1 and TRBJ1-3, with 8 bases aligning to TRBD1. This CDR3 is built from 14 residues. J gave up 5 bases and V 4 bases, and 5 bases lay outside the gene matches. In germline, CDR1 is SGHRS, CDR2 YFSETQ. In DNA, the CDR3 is TGCGCCAGCAGCGTGACAGGGGAGAGAAACACCATATATTTT. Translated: CASSVTGERNTIYF. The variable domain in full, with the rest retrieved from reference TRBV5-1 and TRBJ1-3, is KAGVTQTPRYLIKTRGQQVTLSCSPISGHRSVSWYQQTPGQGLQFLFEYFSETQRNKGNFPGRFSGRQFSNSRSEMNVSTLELGDSALYLCASSVTGERNTIYFGEGSWLTVV.

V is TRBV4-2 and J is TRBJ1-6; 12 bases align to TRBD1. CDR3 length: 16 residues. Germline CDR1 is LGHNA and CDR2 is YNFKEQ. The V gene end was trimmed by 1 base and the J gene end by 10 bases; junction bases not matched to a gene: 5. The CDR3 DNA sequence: TGTGCCAGCAGCCAAGTCGGGACAGGGGGCAGGTCACCCCTCCACTTT. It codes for CASSQVGTGGRSPLHF.

CDR3 nucleotides: TGTGCCAGCAGTTTCTCCACAGGGAGTCGTAGCAATCAGCCCCAGCATTTT. It yields the protein CASSFSTGSRSNQPQHF. This chain links TRBV28 with TRBJ1-5, with a weak D call TRBD1 (6 bases). CDR3 length: 17 amino acids. Germline V gene lookup returns CDR1 MDHEN and CDR2 SYDVKM. Between the trimmed V and J ends, which lost 3 bases and 0 bases, there was a span of 15 bases.

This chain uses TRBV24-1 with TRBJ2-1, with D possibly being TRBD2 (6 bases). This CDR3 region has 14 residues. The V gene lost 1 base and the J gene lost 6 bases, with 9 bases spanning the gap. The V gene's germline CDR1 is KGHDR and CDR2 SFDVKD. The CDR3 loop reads CATSDFGGSNEQFF. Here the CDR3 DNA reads TGTGCCACCAGTGATTTTGGGGGGTCCAATGAGCAGTTCTTC.

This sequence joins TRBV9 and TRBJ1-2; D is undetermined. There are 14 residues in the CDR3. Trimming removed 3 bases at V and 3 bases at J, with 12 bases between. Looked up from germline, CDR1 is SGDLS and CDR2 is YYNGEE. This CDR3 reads CASSETVRDYGYTF. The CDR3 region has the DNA TGTGCCAGCAGCGAAACAGTCCGAGACTATGGCTACACCTTC.

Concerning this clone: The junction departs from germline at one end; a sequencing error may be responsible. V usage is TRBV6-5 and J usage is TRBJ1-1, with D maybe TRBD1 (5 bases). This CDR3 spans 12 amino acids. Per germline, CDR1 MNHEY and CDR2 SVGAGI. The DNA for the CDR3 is TGTTCCAGCCAAACTCAGGGCACTGAAGCTTTCTTT. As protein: CSSQTQGTEAFF.

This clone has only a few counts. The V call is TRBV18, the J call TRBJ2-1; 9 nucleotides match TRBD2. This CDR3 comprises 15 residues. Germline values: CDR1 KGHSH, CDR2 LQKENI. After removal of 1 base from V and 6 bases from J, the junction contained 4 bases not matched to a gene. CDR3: CASSPLGTSINEQFF. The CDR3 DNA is TGTGCCAGCTCACCACTCGGGACTAGCATCAATGAGCAGTTCTTC.

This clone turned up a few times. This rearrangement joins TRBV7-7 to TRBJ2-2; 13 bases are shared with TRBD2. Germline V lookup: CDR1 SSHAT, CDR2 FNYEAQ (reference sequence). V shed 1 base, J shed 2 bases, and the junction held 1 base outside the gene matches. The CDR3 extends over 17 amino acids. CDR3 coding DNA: TGTGCCAGCAGCTTAGGGACTAGCGGGAGCAACACCGGGGAGCTGTTTTTT. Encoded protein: CASSLGTSGSNTGELFF.

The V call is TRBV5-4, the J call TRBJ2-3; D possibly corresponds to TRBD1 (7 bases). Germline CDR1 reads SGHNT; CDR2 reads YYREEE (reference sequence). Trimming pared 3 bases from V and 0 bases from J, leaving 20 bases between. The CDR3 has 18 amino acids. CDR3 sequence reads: CASSSHRGRELSTDTQYF. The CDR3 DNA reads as TGTGCCAGCAGCTCTCACAGGGGACGGGAGTTAAGCACAGATACGCAGTATTTT. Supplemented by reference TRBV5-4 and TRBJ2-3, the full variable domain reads ETGVTQSPTHLIKTRGQQVTLRCSSQSGHNTVSWYQQALGQGPQFIFQYYREEENGRGNFPPRFSGLQFPNYSSELNVNALELDDSALYLCASSSHRGRELSTDTQYFGPGTRLTVL.

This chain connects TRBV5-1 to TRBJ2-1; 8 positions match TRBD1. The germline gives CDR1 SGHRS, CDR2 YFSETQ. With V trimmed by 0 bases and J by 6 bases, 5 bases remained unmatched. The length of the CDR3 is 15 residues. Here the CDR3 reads CASSLAGQGGNEQFF. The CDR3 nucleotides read TGCGCCAGCAGCTTGGCCGGACAGGGAGGCAATGAGCAGTTCTTC.

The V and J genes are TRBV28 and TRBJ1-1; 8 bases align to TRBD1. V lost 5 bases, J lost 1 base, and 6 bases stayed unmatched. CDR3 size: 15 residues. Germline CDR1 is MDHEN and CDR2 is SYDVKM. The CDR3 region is CASSPPGQANTEAFF. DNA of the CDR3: TGTGCCAGCAGTCCTCCGGGACAGGCGAACACTGAAGCTTTCTTT.

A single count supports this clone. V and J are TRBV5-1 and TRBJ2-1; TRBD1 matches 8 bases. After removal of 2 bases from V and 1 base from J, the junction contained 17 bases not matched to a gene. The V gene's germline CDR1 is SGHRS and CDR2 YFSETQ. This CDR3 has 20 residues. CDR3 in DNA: TGCGCCAGCAGCTTAACGGTCCAGGGGGCAAGATTTGAATCCTACAATGAGCAGTTCTTC. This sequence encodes CASSLTVQGARFESYNEQFF.

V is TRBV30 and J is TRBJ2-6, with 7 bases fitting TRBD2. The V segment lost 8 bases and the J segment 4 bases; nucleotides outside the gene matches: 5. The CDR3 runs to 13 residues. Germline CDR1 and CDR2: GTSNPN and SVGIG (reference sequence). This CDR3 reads CAEGEGGANVLTF. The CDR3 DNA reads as TGTGCCGAAGGGGAGGGAGGGGCCAACGTCCTGACTTTC.

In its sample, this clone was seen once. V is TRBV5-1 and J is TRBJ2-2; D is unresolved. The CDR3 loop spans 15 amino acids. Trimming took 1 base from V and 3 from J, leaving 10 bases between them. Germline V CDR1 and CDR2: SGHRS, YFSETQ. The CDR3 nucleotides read TGCGCCAGCAGCTTGTGGGCAATGGACACCGGGGAGCTGTTTTTT. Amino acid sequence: CASSLWAMDTGELFF.

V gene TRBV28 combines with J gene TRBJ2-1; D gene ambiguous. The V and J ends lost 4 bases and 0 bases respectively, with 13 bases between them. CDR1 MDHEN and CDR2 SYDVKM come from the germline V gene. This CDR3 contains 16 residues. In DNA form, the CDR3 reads TGTGCCAGCAGTTCCCCGACACCGAGCTCCTACAATGAGCAGTTCTTC. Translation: CASSSPTPSSYNEQFF.

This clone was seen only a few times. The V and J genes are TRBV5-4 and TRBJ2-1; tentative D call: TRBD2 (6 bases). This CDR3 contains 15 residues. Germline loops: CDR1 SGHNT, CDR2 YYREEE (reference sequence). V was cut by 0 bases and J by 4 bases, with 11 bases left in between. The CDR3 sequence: CASSLGGGGYNEQFF. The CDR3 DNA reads TGTGCCAGCAGCTTGGGGGGAGGAGGGTACAATGAGCAGTTCTTC.

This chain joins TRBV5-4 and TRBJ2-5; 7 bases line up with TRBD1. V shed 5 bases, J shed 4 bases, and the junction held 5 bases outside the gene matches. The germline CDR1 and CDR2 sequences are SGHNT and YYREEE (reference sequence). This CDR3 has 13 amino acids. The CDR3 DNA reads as TGTGCCAGCAGTCCGGACAGGAGAGAGACCCAGTACTTC. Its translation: CASSPDRRETQYF.

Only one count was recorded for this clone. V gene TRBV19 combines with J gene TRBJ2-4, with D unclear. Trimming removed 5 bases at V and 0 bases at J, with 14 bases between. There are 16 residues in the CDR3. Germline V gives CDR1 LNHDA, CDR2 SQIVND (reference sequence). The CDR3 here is CASSLDNTIAKNIQYF. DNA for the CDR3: TGTGCCAGTAGTCTCGACAATACAATAGCCAAAAACATTCAGTACTTC.

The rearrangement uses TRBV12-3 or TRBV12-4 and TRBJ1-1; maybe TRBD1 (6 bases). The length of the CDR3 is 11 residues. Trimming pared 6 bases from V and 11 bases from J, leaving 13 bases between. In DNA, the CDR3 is TGTGCCAGCAGATTGACAGGAGACGCTTTCTTT. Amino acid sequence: CASRLTGDAFF.

Written as DNA, the CDR3 is TGCGCCAGCAGCGCCCAGGCCCAAGAGACCCAGTACTTC. This sequence encodes CASSAQAQETQYF. This chain joins TRBV5-1 and TRBJ2-5; D remains ambiguous. This CDR3 region has 13 residues. In germline, CDR1 is SGHRS, CDR2 YFSETQ. The V gene lost 4 bases and the J gene lost 1 base, with 8 bases spanning the gap.

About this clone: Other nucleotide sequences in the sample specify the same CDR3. The CDR3 region has the DNA TGTGCCAGCAGCGTAGGACAGGGGGCATCCTACGAGCAGTACTTC. This codes for CASSVGQGASYEQYF. This sequence joins TRBV9 and TRBJ2-7; 10 bases agree with TRBD1. CDR1 and CDR2 from the germline V gene are SGDLS and YYNGEE. V trimming: 0 bases; J trimming: 1 base; junction bases outside the gene matches: 1. The CDR3 runs 15 residues. Looking up the rest from reference TRBV9 and TRBJ2-7 gives the full variable domain: DSGVTQTPKHLITATGQRVTLRCSPRSGDLSVYWYQQSLDQGLQFLIQYYNGEERAKGNILERFSAQQFPDLHSELNLSSLELGDSALYFCASSVGQGASYEQYFGPGTRLTVT.

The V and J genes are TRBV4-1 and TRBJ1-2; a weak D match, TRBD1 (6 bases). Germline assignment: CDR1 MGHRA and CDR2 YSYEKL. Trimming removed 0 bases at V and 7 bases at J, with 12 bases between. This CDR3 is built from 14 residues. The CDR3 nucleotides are TGCGCCAGCAGCCAAGAGAACAGGGCTAGTGGCTACACCTTC. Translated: CASSQENRASGYTF.

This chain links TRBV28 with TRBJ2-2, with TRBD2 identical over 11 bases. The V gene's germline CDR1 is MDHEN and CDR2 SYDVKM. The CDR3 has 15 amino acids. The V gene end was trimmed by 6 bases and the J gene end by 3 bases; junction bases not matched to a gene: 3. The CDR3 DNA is TGTGCCAGCAGGACTAGCGGGGCCTACACCGGGGAGCTGTTTTTT. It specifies CASRTSGAYTGELFF.

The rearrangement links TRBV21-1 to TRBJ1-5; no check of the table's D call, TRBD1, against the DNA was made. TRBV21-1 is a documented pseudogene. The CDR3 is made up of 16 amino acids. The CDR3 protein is CASSPGPPGDNQPQHF. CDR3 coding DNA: TGTGCCAGCAGCCCAGGGCCTCCGGGCGACAATCAGCCCCAGCATTTT.

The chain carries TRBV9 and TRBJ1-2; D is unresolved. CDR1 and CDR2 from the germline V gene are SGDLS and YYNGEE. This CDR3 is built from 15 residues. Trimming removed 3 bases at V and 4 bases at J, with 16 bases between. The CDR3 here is CASSAQPDGFYGYTF. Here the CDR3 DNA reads TGTGCCAGCAGCGCCCAGCCCGACGGGTTCTATGGCTACACCTTC.

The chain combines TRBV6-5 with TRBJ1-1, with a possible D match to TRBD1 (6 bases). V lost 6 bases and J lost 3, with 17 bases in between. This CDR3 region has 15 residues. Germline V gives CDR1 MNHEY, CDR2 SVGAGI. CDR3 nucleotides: TGTGCCAGCAGGGGTTTGACAGAGGGGGACACTGAAGCTTTCTTT. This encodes CASRGLTEGDTEAFF.